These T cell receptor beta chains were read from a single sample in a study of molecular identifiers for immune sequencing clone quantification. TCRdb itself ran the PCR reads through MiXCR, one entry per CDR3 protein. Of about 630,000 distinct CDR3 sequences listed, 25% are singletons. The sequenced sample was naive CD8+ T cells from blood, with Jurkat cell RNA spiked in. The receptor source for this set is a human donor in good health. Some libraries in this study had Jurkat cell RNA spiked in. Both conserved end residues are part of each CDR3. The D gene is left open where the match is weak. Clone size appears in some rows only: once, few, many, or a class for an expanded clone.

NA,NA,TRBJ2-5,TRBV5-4,CASSNRTTQYF,TGTGCCAGCAGCAACCGCACGACCCAGTACTTC
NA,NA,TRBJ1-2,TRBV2,CASTTIQSMGYGYTF,TGTGCCAGCACTACCATCCAGTCAATGGGCTATGGCTACACCTTC
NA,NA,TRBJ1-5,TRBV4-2,CASSLREQPQHF,TGTGCCAGCAGCCTCAGAGAGCAGCCCCAGCATTTT
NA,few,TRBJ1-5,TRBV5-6,CASSLLGFNQPQHF,TGTGCCAGCAGCTTATTGGGCTTCAATCAGCCCCAGCATTTT
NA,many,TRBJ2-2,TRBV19,CASAVGSTGELFF,TGTGCCAGTGCTGTGGGGTCCACCGGGGAGCTGTTTTTT
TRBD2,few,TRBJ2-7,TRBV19,CASSIGLGTSGSYEQYF,TGTGCCAGTAGTATAGGCCTCGGGACTAGCGGCTCCTACGAGCAGTACTTC
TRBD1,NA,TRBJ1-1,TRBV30,CAWRPPTGGTNTEAFF,TGTGCCTGGAGGCCCCCCACAGGGGGCACAAACACTGAAGCTTTCTTT
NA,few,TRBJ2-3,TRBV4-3,CASSQDGVGVGPDTQYF,TGCGCCAGCAGCCAAGATGGAGTGGGGGTTGGACCAGATACGCAGTATTTT
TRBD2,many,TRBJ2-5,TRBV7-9,CASSSRRGGQETQYF,TGTGCCAGCAGCTCACGCCGGGGGGGCCAAGAGACCCAGTACTTC
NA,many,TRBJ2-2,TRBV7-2,CASRNRAGELFF,TGTGCCAGCAGAAACAGGGCCGGGGAGCTGTTTTTT
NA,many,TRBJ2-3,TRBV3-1,CASSQDLGGAPTDTQYF,TGTGCCAGCAGCCAAGATCTAGGAGGTGCGCCCACAGATACGCAGTATTTT
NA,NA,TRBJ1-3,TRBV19,CASSIGGGSGNTIYF,TGTGCCAGTAGTATTGGAGGGGGCTCTGGAAACACCATATATTTT
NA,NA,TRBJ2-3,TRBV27,CASSPWGGATDTQYF,TGTGCCAGCAGCCCGTGGGGCGGGGCAACAGATACGCAGTATTTT
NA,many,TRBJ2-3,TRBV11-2,CASSPDFDTQYF,TGTGCCAGCAGCCCGGACTTCGATACGCAGTATTTT
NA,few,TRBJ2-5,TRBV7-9,CASSLAPGHPKWETQYF,TGTGCCAGCAGCTTAGCGCCGGGACACCCCAAGTGGGAGACCCAGTACTTC
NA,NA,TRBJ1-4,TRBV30,CAWSLDRAEKLLF,TGTGCCTGGAGCCTCGACCGAGCTGAAAAACTGCTTTTT
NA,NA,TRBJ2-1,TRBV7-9,CASSLFTVSYNEQFF,TGTGCCAGCAGCTTATTCACGGTCTCCTACAATGAGCAGTTCTTC
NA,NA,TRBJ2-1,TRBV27,CASTPGDLYNEQFF,TGTGCCAGCACCCCCGGGGACCTCTACAATGAGCAGTTCTTC
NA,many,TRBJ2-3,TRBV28,CASSLTQGTDTQYF,TGTGCCAGCAGTTTAACACAGGGCACAGATACGCAGTATTTT
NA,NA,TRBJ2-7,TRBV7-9,CASRGAGANSYEQYF,TGTGCCAGCAGAGGGGCAGGGGCGAACTCCTACGAGCAGTACTTC
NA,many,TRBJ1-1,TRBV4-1,CASSQDPGVLMRGEAFF,TGCGCCAGCAGCCAAGATCCAGGCGTGCTTATGCGGGGTGAAGCTTTCTTT
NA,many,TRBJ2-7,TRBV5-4,CASSPDTGTYEQYF,TGTGCCAGCAGCCCGGACACGGGAACTTACGAGCAGTACTTC
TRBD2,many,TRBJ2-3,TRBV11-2,CASSRRPLEREKDTQYF,TGTGCCAGCAGCCGTAGACCTCTAGAGCGGGAGAAAGATACGCAGTATTTT
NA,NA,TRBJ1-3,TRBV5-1,CASSSGETIAGNTIYF,TGCGCCAGCAGCTCGGGGGAGACTATCGCTGGAAACACCATATATTTT
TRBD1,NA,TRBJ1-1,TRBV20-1,CSASSEDRVFFGGNTEAFF,TGCAGTGCTAGTTCCGAGGACAGGGTTTTTTTCGGCGGGAACACTGAAGCTTTCTTT
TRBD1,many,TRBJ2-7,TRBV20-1,CSARDRSKGEQYF,TGCAGTGCTCGGGACAGGAGCAAGGGCGAGCAGTACTTC
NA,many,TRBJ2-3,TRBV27,CASSLSGPGLVSDTQYF,TGTGCCAGCAGTTTATCCGGTCCAGGGTTGGTGTCAGATACGCAGTATTTT
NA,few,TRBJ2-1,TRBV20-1,CSARRTGSSYNEQFF,TGCAGTGCTAGGAGAACAGGGAGCTCCTACAATGAGCAGTTCTTC
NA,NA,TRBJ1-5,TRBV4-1,CASSQAGPNQPQHF,TGCGCCAGCAGCCAAGCGGGCCCGAATCAGCCCCAGCATTTT
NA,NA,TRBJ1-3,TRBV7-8,CASSLGFSAERNTIYF,TGTGCCAGCAGCTTAGGGTTCTCGGCGGAGAGAAACACCATATATTTT
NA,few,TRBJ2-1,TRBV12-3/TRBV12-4,CASSPGTEYNEQFF,TGTGCCAGCAGTCCGGGGACGGAATACAATGAGCAGTTCTTC
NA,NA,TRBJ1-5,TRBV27,CASSIKPQENQPQHF,TGTGCCAGCAGTATCAAACCACAGGAGAATCAGCCCCAGCATTTT
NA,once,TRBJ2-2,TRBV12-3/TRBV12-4,CASSSPASNTGELFF,TGTGCCAGCAGTTCACCAGCGTCGAACACCGGGGAGCTGTTTTTT
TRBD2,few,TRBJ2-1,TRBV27,CASSHAGGYNEQFF,TGTGCCAGCAGCCACGCGGGGGGCTACAATGAGCAGTTCTTC
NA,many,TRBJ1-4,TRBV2,CASKSPATNEKLFF,TGTGCCAGCAAGTCTCCGGCAACTAATGAAAAACTGTTTTTT
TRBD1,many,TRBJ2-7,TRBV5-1,CASSGRDRGYEQYF,TGCGCCAGCAGCGGCCGGGACAGGGGCTACGAGCAGTACTTC
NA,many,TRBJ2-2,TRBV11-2,CASSLVYANTGELFF,TGTGCCAGCAGCTTAGTCTACGCGAACACCGGGGAGCTGTTTTTT
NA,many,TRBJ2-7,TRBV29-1,CSVDSSPSSYEQYF,TGCAGCGTTGACTCTAGCCCGAGCTCCTACGAGCAGTACTTC
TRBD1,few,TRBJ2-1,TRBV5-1,CASSLARGYEQFF,TGCGCCAGCAGCCTCGCCAGGGGGTATGAGCAGTTCTTC
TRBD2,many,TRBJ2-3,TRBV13,CASSLLQRGITDTQYF,TGTGCCAGCAGCTTGCTGCAGCGGGGGATCACAGATACGCAGTATTTT
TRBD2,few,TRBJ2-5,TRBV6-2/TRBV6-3,CASGELAGFQETQYF,TGTGCCAGCGGGGAACTAGCGGGGTTCCAAGAGACCCAGTACTTC
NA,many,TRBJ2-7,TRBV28,CASGTVLTSYEQYF,TGTGCCAGCGGTACAGTCCTCACCTCCTACGAGCAGTACTTC
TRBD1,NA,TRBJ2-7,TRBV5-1,CASSLGETRTGAYEQYF,TGCGCCAGCAGCTTGGGGGAAACCCGGACAGGGGCCTACGAGCAGTACTTC
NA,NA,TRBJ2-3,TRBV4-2,CASSPRVGEPLTDTQYF,TGTGCCAGCAGCCCGAGGGTGGGGGAGCCGCTCACAGATACGCAGTATTTT
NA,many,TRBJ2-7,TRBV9,CASSVVGEVTSSYEQYF,TGTGCCAGCAGCGTCGTTGGGGAAGTAACAAGCTCCTACGAGCAGTACTTC
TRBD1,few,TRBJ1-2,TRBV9,CASSVDPGGTGFGYTF,TGTGCCAGCAGCGTAGATCCAGGAGGGACAGGGTTCGGCTACACCTTC
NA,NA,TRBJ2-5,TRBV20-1,CSAPRIEEGGETQYF,TGCAGTGCTCCACGAATAGAAGAAGGGGGAGAGACCCAGTACTTC